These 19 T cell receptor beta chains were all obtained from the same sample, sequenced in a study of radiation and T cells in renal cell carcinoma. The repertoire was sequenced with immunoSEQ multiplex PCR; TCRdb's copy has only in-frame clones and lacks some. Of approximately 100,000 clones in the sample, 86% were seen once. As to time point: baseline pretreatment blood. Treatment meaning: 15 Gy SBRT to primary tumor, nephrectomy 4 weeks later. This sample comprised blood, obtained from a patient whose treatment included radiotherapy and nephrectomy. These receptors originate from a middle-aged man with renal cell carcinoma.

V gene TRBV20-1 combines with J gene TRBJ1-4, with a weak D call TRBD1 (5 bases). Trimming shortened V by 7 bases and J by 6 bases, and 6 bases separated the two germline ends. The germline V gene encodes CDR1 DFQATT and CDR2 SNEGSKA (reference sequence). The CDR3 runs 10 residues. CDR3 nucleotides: TGCAGTGTCAGGGATGAAAAACTGTTTTTT. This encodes CSVRDEKLFF.

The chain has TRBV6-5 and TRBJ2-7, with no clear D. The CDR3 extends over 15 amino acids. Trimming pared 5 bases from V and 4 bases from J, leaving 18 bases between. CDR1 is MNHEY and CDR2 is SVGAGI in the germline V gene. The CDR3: CASSPLWAINYEQYF. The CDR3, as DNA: TGTGCCAGCAGTCCTCTGTGGGCCATTAATTACGAGCAGTACTTC.

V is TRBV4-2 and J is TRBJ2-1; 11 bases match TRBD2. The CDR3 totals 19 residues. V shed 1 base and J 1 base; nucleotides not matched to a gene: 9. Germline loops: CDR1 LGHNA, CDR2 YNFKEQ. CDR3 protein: CASSQAVRLAGISYNEQFF. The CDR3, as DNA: TGTGCCAGCAGCCAAGCGGTAAGACTAGCGGGGATTTCCTACAATGAGCAGTTCTTC.

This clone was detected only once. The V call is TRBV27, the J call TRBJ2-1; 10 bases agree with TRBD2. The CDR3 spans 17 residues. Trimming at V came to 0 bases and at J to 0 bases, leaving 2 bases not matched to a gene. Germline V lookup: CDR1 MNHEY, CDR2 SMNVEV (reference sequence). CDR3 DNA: TGTGCCAGCAGTTTATCTAGCGGGAGGTTCTCCTACAATGAGCAGTTCTTC. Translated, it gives CASSLSSGRFSYNEQFF.

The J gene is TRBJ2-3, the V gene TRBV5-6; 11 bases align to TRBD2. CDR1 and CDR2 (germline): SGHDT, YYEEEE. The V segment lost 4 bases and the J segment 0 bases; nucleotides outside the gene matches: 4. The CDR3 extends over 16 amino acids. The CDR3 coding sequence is TGTGCCAGCAGCGGGTCTAGCGGGAGGAGCACAGATACGCAGTATTTT. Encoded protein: CASSGSSGRSTDTQYF.

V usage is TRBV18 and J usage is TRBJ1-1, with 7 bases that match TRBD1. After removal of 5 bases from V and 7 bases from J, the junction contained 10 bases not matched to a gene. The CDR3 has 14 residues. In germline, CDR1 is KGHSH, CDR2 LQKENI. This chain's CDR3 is CASSLRDSRIEAFF. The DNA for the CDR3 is TGTGCCAGCTCATTACGGGACAGCCGAATTGAAGCTTTCTTT. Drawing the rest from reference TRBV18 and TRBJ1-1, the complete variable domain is NAGVMQNPRHLVRRRGQEARLRCSPMKGHSHVYWYRQLPEEGLKFMVYLQKENIIDESGMPKERFSAEFPKEGPSILRIQQVVRGDSAAYFCASSLRDSRIEAFFGQGTRLTVV.

CDR3 sequence reads: CAISEGLERSSPLHF. The CDR3 bases are TGTGCCATCAGTGAGGGACTGGAGAGGAGTTCACCCCTCCACTTT. The chain employs TRBV10-3 and TRBJ1-6; D not certain. Germline CDR1 and CDR2: ENHRY and SYGVKD. The CDR3 is made up of 15 amino acids. V was cut by 2 bases and J by 9 bases, with 14 bases left in between.

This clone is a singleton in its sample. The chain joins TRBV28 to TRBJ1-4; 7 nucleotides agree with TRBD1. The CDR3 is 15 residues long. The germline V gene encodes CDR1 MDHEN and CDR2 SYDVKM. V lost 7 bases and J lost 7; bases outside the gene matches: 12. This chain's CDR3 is CASNFGRGLGEKLFF. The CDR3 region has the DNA TGTGCCAGCAACTTTGGAAGGGGGCTGGGTGAAAAACTGTTTTTT.

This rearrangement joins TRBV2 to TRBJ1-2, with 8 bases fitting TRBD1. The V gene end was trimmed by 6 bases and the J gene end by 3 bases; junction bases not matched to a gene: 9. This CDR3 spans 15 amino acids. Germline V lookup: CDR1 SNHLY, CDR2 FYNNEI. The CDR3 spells CASRGDRGGDYGYTF. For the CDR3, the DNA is TGTGCCAGCAGGGGAGACAGGGGAGGGGACTATGGCTACACCTTC.

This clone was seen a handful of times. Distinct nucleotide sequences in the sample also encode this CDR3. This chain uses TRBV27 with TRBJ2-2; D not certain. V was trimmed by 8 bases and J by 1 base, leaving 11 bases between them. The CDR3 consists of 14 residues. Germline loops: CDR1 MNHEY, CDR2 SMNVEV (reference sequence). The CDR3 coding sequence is TGTGCCAGCCGTAGTAGTGGGAACACCGGGGAGCTGTTTTTT. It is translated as CASRSSGNTGELFF.

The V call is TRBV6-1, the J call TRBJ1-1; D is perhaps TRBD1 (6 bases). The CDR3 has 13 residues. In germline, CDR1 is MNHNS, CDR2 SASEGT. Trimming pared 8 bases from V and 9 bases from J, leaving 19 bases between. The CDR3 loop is CASEGTPSKKAFF. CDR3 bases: TGTGCCAGCGAAGGGACACCAAGCAAAAAAGCTTTCTTT.

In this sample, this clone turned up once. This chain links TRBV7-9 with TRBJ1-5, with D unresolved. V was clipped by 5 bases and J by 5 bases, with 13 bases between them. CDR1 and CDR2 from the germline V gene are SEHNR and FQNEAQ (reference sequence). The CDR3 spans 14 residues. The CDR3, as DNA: TGTGCCAGCAGCCGAGCGGGAGAATATCAGCCCCAGCATTTT. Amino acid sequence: CASSRAGEYQPQHF. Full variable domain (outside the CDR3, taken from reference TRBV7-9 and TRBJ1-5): DTGVSQNPRHKITKRGQNVTFRCDPISEHNRLYWYRQTLGQGPEFLTYFQNEAQLEKSRLLSDRFSAERPKGSFSTLEIQRTEQGDSAMYLCASSRAGEYQPQHFGDGTRLSIL.

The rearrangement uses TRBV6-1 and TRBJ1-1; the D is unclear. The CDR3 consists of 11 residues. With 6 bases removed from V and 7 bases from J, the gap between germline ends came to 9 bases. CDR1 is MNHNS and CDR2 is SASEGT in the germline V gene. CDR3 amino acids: CASRTRIEAFF. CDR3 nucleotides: TGTGCCAGCAGGACTAGGATTGAAGCTTTCTTT.

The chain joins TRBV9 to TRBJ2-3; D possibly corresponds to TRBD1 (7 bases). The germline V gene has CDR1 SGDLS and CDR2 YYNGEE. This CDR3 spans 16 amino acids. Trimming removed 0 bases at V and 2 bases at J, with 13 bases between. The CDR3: CASSVAGGGPTDTQYF. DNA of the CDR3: TGTGCCAGCAGCGTAGCTGGAGGGGGCCCCACAGATACGCAGTATTTT.

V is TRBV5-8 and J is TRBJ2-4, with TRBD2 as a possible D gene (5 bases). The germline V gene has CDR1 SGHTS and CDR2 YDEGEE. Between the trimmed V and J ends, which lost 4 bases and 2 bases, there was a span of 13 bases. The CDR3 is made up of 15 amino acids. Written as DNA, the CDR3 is TGTGCCAGCAGCCACTGGGGAGAAACCAAAAACATTCAGTACTTC. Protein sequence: CASSHWGETKNIQYF.

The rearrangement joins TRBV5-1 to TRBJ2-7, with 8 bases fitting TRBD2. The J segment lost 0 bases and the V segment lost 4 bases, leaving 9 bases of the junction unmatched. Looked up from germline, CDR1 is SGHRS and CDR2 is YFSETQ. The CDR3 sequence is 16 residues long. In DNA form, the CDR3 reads TGCGCCAGCAGCAAAGGGGCGGGAGGTAGCTCCTACGAGCAGTACTTC. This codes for CASSKGAGGSSYEQYF.

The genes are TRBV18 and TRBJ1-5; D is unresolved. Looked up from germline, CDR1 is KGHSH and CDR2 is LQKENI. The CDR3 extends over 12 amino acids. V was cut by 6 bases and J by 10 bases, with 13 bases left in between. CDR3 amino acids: CASSLLPFPQHF. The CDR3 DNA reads TGTGCCAGCTCCCTCCTACCATTCCCCCAGCATTTT.

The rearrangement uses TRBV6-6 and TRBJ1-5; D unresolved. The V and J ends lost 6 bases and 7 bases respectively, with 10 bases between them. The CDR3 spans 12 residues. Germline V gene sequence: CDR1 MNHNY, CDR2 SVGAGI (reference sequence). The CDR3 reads CASRGIDQPQHF. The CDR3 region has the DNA TGTGCCAGCAGGGGTATCGACCAGCCCCAGCATTTT.

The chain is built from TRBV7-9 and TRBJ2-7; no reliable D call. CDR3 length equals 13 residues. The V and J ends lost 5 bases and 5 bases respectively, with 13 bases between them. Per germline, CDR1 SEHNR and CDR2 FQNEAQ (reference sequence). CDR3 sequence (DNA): TGTGCCAGCAGCCCACCAGCGCTGGACGAGCAGTACTTC. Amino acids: CASSPPALDEQYF.